One T cell receptor beta chain is described in this entry. The antigen is undetermined. This sample is part of a study of T cell responses to AZD1222 COVID-19 vaccine. Study-wide points: Within unmutated variant regions lay the reported targets of nearly half of spike-specific TCRs. Possibly, clonal diversity was underestimated; donors were largely white British and included more females.

Germline assignment: CDR1 MNHEY and CDR2 SVGEGT. V was cut by 5 bases and J by 2 bases, with 24 bases left in between. The CDR3 runs to 18 residues. Data came from immunoSEQ multiplex PCR; TCRdb stores just in-frame clones and leaves some out. The table lists roughly 40,000 clones, 80% to 95% of them singletons. Some second doses came at about 4 weeks and others at about 12 weeks; these were pooled. Sequenced material: peripheral blood, taken 28 days after the second AZD1222 dose. The clonotype originates from an adult who received the AZD1222 COVID-19 vaccine. The J gene is TRBJ2-5, the V gene TRBV6-2 or TRBV6-3, with D perhaps TRBD2 (6 bases). CDR3 DNA sequence: TGTGCCAGCAGTCTCGGGACTGGGGGTCGCAATCCACAAGAGACCCAGTACTTC. Translated: CASSLGTGGRNPQETQYF.